This TCR beta chain was profiled in a study of T cells in Graves' hyperthyroidism and ophthalmopathy. Study findings and constraints: With a median lead of around 6.7 months before onset, the model predicted ophthalmopathy.

It was RNA transcripts that yielded the amplified TCR beta CDR3 regions. Researchers ran a first-round RT-PCR on the TCR CDR3 using the HTBI primer set. From the multiplex PCR reads, TCRdb called clonotypes with MiXCR, one entry per CDR3 protein. The sample records 450,000 to 700,000 distinct CDR3 sequences, more than 45% being singletons. Regarding this clonotype: The antigen remains unidentified.

Trimming removed 4 bases at V and 1 base at J, with 13 bases between. CDR1 is SQVTM and CDR2 is ANQGSEA in the germline V gene. CDR3 length: 15 amino acids. The specimen was peripheral blood or thyroid tissue (not recorded which). The chain carries TRBV29-1 and TRBJ2-2; TRBD1 is a possible D gene (6 bases). The sequence derives from an adult woman with Graves' disease, either hyperthyroidism or ophthalmopathy (not recorded which). The DNA for the CDR3 is TGCAGCGTTGCCCTAGGGGGACGGAACACCGGGGAGCTGTTTTTT. Protein product: CSVALGGRNTGELFF.